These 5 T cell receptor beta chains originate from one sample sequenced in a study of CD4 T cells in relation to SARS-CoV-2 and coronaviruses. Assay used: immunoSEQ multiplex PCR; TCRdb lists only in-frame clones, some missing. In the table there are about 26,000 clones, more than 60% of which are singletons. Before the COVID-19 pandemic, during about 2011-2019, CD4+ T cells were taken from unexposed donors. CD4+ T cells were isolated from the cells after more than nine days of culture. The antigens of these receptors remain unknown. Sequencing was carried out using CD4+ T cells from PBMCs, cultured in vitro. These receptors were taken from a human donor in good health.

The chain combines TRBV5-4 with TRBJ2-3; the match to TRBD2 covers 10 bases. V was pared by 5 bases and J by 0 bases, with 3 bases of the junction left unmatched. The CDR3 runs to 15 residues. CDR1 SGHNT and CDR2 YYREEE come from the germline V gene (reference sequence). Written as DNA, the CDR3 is TGTGCCAGCAGATATAGCGGGGGGAGCACAGATACGCAGTATTTT. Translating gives CASRYSGGSTDTQYF.

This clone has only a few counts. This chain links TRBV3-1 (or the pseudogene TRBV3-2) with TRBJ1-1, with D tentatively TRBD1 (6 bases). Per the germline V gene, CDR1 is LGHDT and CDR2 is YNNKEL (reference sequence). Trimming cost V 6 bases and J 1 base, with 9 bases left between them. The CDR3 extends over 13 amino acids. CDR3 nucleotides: TGTGCCAGCAGGCGGACAGCGAACACTGAAGCTTTCTTT. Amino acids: CASRRTANTEAFF.

The CDR3 bases are TGTGCCAGCAGTTACTCCCAGGCTAACTATGGCTACACCTTC. Amino acid sequence: CASSYSQANYGYTF. V usage is TRBV6-5 and J usage is TRBJ1-2; no definite D call. The length of the CDR3 is 14 residues. The V gene's germline CDR1 is MNHEY and CDR2 SVGAGI. V gave up 0 bases and J gave up 0 bases, with 5 bases separating them.

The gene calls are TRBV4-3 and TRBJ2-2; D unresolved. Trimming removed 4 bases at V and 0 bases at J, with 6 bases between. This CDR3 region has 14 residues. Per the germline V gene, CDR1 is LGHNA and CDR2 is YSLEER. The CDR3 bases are TGCGCCAGCAGCCCTTTCGCGAACACCGGGGAGCTGTTTTTT. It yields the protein CASSPFANTGELFF.

The CDR3 region is CASSFSGLAGRRETQYF. CDR3 sequence (DNA): TGTGCCAGCAGTTTTTCCGGACTAGCGGGGCGTCGAGAGACCCAGTACTTC. J is TRBJ2-5 and V is TRBV27; TRBD2 matches at 12 bases. The ends lost 3 bases at V and 4 bases at J; junction bases unmatched: 9. There are 17 residues in the CDR3. Germline-derived CDR1 and CDR2 are MNHEY and SMNVEV (reference sequence).